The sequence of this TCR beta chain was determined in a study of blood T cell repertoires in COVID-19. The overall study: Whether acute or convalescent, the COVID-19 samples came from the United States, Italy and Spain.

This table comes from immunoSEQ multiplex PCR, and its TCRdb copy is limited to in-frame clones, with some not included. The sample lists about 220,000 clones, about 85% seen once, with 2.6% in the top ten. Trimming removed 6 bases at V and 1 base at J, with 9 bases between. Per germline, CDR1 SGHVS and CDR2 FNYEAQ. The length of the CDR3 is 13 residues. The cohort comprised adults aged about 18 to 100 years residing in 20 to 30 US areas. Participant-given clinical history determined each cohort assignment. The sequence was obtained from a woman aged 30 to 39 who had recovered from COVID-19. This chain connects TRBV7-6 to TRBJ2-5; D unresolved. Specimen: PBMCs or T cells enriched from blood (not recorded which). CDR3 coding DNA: TGTGCCAGCAGTCGACTCTCCCAAGAGACCCAGTACTTC. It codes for CASSRLSQETQYF.